The rows below give T cell receptor beta chains drawn from one sample of a study of blood T cell repertoires in COVID-19. Here immunoSEQ multiplex PCR was the method, and the copy in TCRdb shows in-frame clones only, minus some. The table shows around 100,000 clones, with over 75% occurring only once. Sequenced input: peripheral blood. The receptors were gathered from a man younger than 45 in a cohort sampled during active COVID-19. Both conserved end residues are part of each CDR3. D genes are given only for firm matches. The listing skips clone size in some rows; elsewhere it reads once, few, many or a size class.

CDR3nt: TGCGCCAGCAGCCCTGGCCCGGGGGGATCAGATACGCAGTATTTT; CDR3aa: CASSPGPGGSDTQYF; abundance: .; d_gene: TRBD2; j_gene: TRBJ2-3; v_gene: TRBV5-1
CDR3nt: TGTGCCATCAGTGGTCCCGGGACAGGGTTCCACGAGCAGTACTTC; CDR3aa: CAISGPGTGFHEQYF; abundance: .; d_gene: TRBD1; j_gene: TRBJ2-7; v_gene: TRBV10-3
CDR3nt: TGTGCCAGCAGCTCGCACTGGTCCTACGAGCAGTACTTC; CDR3aa: CASSSHWSYEQYF; abundance: .; d_gene: .; j_gene: TRBJ2-7; v_gene: TRBV6-5
CDR3nt: TGTGCCACGAAACCGGGACAGGGGTTAACTAATGAAAAACTGTTTTTT; CDR3aa: CATKPGQGLTNEKLFF; abundance: .; d_gene: TRBD1; j_gene: TRBJ1-4; v_gene: TRBV5-4
CDR3nt: TGTGCCAGCAGCTCACCAGGGGCAGATACGCAGTATTTT; CDR3aa: CASSSPGADTQYF; abundance: .; d_gene: .; j_gene: TRBJ2-3; v_gene: TRBV7-9
CDR3nt: TGTGCCAGTAGGGGACAGGGTGGCACTGAAGCTTTCTTT; CDR3aa: CASRGQGGTEAFF; abundance: .; d_gene: TRBD1; j_gene: TRBJ1-1; v_gene: TRBV19
CDR3nt: TGTGCCAGCAGTGTGCGGGGGGGCCGCAATGAGCAGTTCTTC; CDR3aa: CASSVRGGRNEQFF; abundance: .; d_gene: TRBD2; j_gene: TRBJ2-1; v_gene: TRBV27
CDR3nt: TGTGCCAGCAGCACTGAGTCCGGCTATGGCTACACCTTC; CDR3aa: CASSTESGYGYTF; abundance: .; d_gene: .; j_gene: TRBJ1-2; v_gene: TRBV7-9
CDR3nt: TGTGCCAGCAGTGAGGGCGGGGAAAGCTCCTACGAGCAGTACTTC; CDR3aa: CASSEGGESSYEQYF; abundance: .; d_gene: .; j_gene: TRBJ2-7; v_gene: TRBV2
CDR3nt: TGTGCCAGCAGTTCGGGACAGGGCGGGGAGACCCAGTACTTC; CDR3aa: CASSSGQGGETQYF; abundance: once; d_gene: TRBD1; j_gene: TRBJ2-5; v_gene: TRBV27
CDR3nt: TGTGCCAGCAGCGTATTAACAGGGGGTCGAGGCAATGAGCAGTTCTTC; CDR3aa: CASSVLTGGRGNEQFF; abundance: .; d_gene: TRBD1; j_gene: TRBJ2-1; v_gene: TRBV11-3
CDR3nt: TGCGCCAGCAGCCCAGGGACAGTCTCTGGAAACACCATATATTTT; CDR3aa: CASSPGTVSGNTIYF; abundance: .; d_gene: TRBD1; j_gene: TRBJ1-3; v_gene: TRBV5-1
CDR3nt: TGCGCCAGCAGCCAAGGGATACTCTCCCGGGACAGGGGGCGGCGGCCAGATACGCAGTATTTT; CDR3aa: CASSQGILSRDRGRRPDTQYF; abundance: .; d_gene: TRBD1; j_gene: TRBJ2-3; v_gene: TRBV4-1
CDR3nt: TGTGCCAGCAGCTTCGGACAGCTCGGACTCGGATTAGATGGCTACACCTTC; CDR3aa: CASSFGQLGLGLDGYTF; abundance: .; d_gene: .; j_gene: TRBJ1-2; v_gene: TRBV7-2
CDR3nt: TGCGCCAGCAGCGCAACCGGGACAGGGGATGGGGATACGCAGTATTTT; CDR3aa: CASSATGTGDGDTQYF; abundance: once; d_gene: TRBD1; j_gene: TRBJ2-3; v_gene: TRBV5-1
CDR3nt: TGTGCCAGCAGCGGAAGTGGGGGGAAGAATTCACCCCTCCACTTT; CDR3aa: CASSGSGGKNSPLHF; abundance: .; d_gene: .; j_gene: TRBJ1-6; v_gene: TRBV2
CDR3nt: TGTGCCAGGGTCAAAGTTGTCGGGACAGGGGTAAGGGAGCAGTACTTC; CDR3aa: CARVKVVGTGVREQYF; abundance: .; d_gene: TRBD1; j_gene: TRBJ2-7; v_gene: TRBV7-7
CDR3nt: TGCAGCGTCCTGACAGGGATGAACACTGAAGCTTTCTTT; CDR3aa: CSVLTGMNTEAFF; abundance: .; d_gene: TRBD1; j_gene: TRBJ1-1; v_gene: TRBV29-1
CDR3nt: TGTGCCAGTAGTATCCGATCGGACAGGGATCAGCCCCAGCATTTT; CDR3aa: CASSIRSDRDQPQHF; abundance: once; d_gene: TRBD1; j_gene: TRBJ1-5; v_gene: TRBV19
CDR3nt: TGTGCCTGGAATCGAGGGGGGGGCAACGAGCAGTACTTC; CDR3aa: CAWNRGGGNEQYF; abundance: .; d_gene: .; j_gene: TRBJ2-7; v_gene: TRBV30
CDR3nt: TGCGCCAGCAGCTTGGGGGACAGGGCCGGGACTGAAGCTTTCTTT; CDR3aa: CASSLGDRAGTEAFF; abundance: .; d_gene: TRBD1; j_gene: TRBJ1-1; v_gene: TRBV5-1
CDR3nt: TGTGCCAGCAGCCCCACCCGGGGGTACACCGGGGAGCTGTTTTTT; CDR3aa: CASSPTRGYTGELFF; abundance: .; d_gene: .; j_gene: TRBJ2-2; v_gene: TRBV21-1
CDR3nt: TGTGCCAGCAGGTATTCTAGCCTCGGGCAGTTCTTC; CDR3aa: CASRYSSLGQFF; abundance: .; d_gene: .; j_gene: TRBJ2-1; v_gene: TRBV12-3/TRBV12-4
CDR3nt: TGTGCCAGCAGCCTCCTGGCGGGGGGGCTTAGCACAGATACGCAGTATTTT; CDR3aa: CASSLLAGGLSTDTQYF; abundance: once; d_gene: TRBD2; j_gene: TRBJ2-3; v_gene: TRBV5-4
CDR3nt: TGTGCCAGCAGTGCGACAGGGGATGGCCAGCCCCAGCATTTT; CDR3aa: CASSATGDGQPQHF; abundance: few; d_gene: TRBD1; j_gene: TRBJ1-5; v_gene: TRBV6-2/TRBV6-3
CDR3nt: TGTGCCAGCAGCGCGCAGGGCGCCACTGAAGCTTTCTTT; CDR3aa: CASSAQGATEAFF; abundance: .; d_gene: .; j_gene: TRBJ1-1; v_gene: TRBV9
CDR3nt: TGTGCCAGCAGTCCCAGCCAGGGGAGATCTGAGCAGTTCTTC; CDR3aa: CASSPSQGRSEQFF; abundance: .; d_gene: .; j_gene: TRBJ2-1; v_gene: TRBV6-5
CDR3nt: TGTGCCAGCAGTCTAGGACAGGGTGGCTACACCTTC; CDR3aa: CASSLGQGGYTF; abundance: .; d_gene: TRBD1; j_gene: TRBJ1-2; v_gene: TRBV25-1
CDR3nt: TGTGCCAGCAGCCCGCGCCCCCCCCATGACAATGAGCAGTTCTTC; CDR3aa: CASSPRPPHDNEQFF; abundance: .; d_gene: .; j_gene: TRBJ2-1; v_gene: TRBV9
CDR3nt: TGTGCCAGCTCACCACCGGGGGCCTTGGACTCCTACAATGAGCAGTTCTTC; CDR3aa: CASSPPGALDSYNEQFF; abundance: .; d_gene: .; j_gene: TRBJ2-1; v_gene: TRBV18
CDR3nt: TGTGCCAGCAGCTTAACCGCGGAAAAACTGTTTTTT; CDR3aa: CASSLTAEKLFF; abundance: .; d_gene: .; j_gene: TRBJ1-4; v_gene: TRBV7-9
CDR3nt: TGTGCCAGCAGTGCCCTTTCCCGCGGACAGGCGGCCTACGAGCAGTACTTC; CDR3aa: CASSALSRGQAAYEQYF; abundance: .; d_gene: TRBD1; j_gene: TRBJ2-7; v_gene: TRBV25-1
CDR3nt: TGTGCCAGCAGTATGGGACAGCCCTACGAGCAGTACTTC; CDR3aa: CASSMGQPYEQYF; abundance: .; d_gene: TRBD1; j_gene: TRBJ2-7; v_gene: TRBV7-2
CDR3nt: TGTGCCAGCAGTTTAATGGCAGGGGTGGGTTCGAATCAGCCCCAGCATTTT; CDR3aa: CASSLMAGVGSNQPQHF; abundance: few; d_gene: .; j_gene: TRBJ1-5; v_gene: TRBV28
CDR3nt: TGTGCCAGCAGCCCCAACCGATGGACAGGGAGAAACAATGAGCAGTTCTTC; CDR3aa: CASSPNRWTGRNNEQFF; abundance: once; d_gene: TRBD1; j_gene: TRBJ2-1; v_gene: TRBV7-8
CDR3nt: TGTGCCAGTAGTGGGACAGGCAATCAGCCCCAGCATTTT; CDR3aa: CASSGTGNQPQHF; abundance: few; d_gene: TRBD1; j_gene: TRBJ1-5; v_gene: TRBV19
CDR3nt: TGCGCCAGCAGCTTGGAGCAGGGAACAGATACGCAGTATTTT; CDR3aa: CASSLEQGTDTQYF; abundance: .; d_gene: .; j_gene: TRBJ2-3; v_gene: TRBV5-1
CDR3nt: TGTGCCAGCAGTTTGGAGCCAACCCAAACCGGGGAGCTGTTTTTT; CDR3aa: CASSLEPTQTGELFF; abundance: .; d_gene: .; j_gene: TRBJ2-2; v_gene: TRBV28
CDR3nt: TGTGCCAGCAGAAAACAGGGACCAACTAATGAAAAACTGTTTTTT; CDR3aa: CASRKQGPTNEKLFF; abundance: .; d_gene: .; j_gene: TRBJ1-4; v_gene: TRBV6-6
CDR3nt: TGCGCCAGCAGCCGCGGACTAGCGGGGGTGTGGAATGAGCAGTTCTTC; CDR3aa: CASSRGLAGVWNEQFF; abundance: .; d_gene: TRBD2; j_gene: TRBJ2-1; v_gene: TRBV5-1
CDR3nt: TGCAGCGTTAGACAGGGGCTGGAGACCCAGTACTTC; CDR3aa: CSVRQGLETQYF; abundance: .; d_gene: TRBD1; j_gene: TRBJ2-5; v_gene: TRBV29-1
CDR3nt: TGTGCCAGCAGTCGGGCGAGGGGACTAGCCTACAATGAGCAGTTCTTC; CDR3aa: CASSRARGLAYNEQFF; abundance: .; d_gene: TRBD2; j_gene: TRBJ2-1; v_gene: TRBV6-4
CDR3nt: TGTGCCAGCAGCCGACGGCAGGGAATCACAGATACGCAGTATTTT; CDR3aa: CASSRRQGITDTQYF; abundance: .; d_gene: .; j_gene: TRBJ2-3; v_gene: TRBV5-6
CDR3nt: TGTGCCAGCAGTGAACTCGGGGACAGGGCATTATCTGAAGCTTTCTTT; CDR3aa: CASSELGDRALSEAFF; abundance: once; d_gene: TRBD1; j_gene: TRBJ1-1; v_gene: TRBV6-4
CDR3nt: TGTGCCAGCAGCCGGGACAGGGGTGAAAAACTGTTTTTT; CDR3aa: CASSRDRGEKLFF; abundance: .; d_gene: TRBD1; j_gene: TRBJ1-4; v_gene: TRBV11-2
CDR3nt: TGCGCCAGCAGCTCAATACCCGGGACTAGCGGGGGAAGCTCCTACGAGCAGTACTTC; CDR3aa: CASSSIPGTSGGSSYEQYF; abundance: .; d_gene: TRBD2; j_gene: TRBJ2-7; v_gene: TRBV5-1
CDR3nt: TGCGCCAGCAGCTTGCCCAAGGGGGGGGATACGCAGTATTTT; CDR3aa: CASSLPKGGDTQYF; abundance: .; d_gene: .; j_gene: TRBJ2-3; v_gene: TRBV5-1
CDR3nt: TGTGCCAGCAGCTGGACCGGCGGGAGCTCCTACGAGCAGTACTTC; CDR3aa: CASSWTGGSSYEQYF; abundance: .; d_gene: TRBD2; j_gene: TRBJ2-7; v_gene: TRBV7-2
CDR3nt: TGTGCCAGTAGTATCGATACCGGGACAGGGGGCTCAGATACGCAGTATTTT; CDR3aa: CASSIDTGTGGSDTQYF; abundance: once; d_gene: TRBD1; j_gene: TRBJ2-3; v_gene: TRBV19
CDR3nt: TGTGCCAGCTCACCCGGAGCAGATATGAACACTGAAGCTTTCTTT; CDR3aa: CASSPGADMNTEAFF; abundance: once; d_gene: .; j_gene: TRBJ1-1; v_gene: TRBV18
CDR3nt: TGTGCCAGCAGCGGCGGGGGTTACAATGAGCAGTTCTTC; CDR3aa: CASSGGGYNEQFF; abundance: .; d_gene: TRBD2; j_gene: TRBJ2-1; v_gene: TRBV7-2
CDR3nt: TGTGCCAGCAGCCCGCAGGGGGCGTCCACTGAAGCTTTCTTT; CDR3aa: CASSPQGASTEAFF; abundance: .; d_gene: TRBD1; j_gene: TRBJ1-1; v_gene: TRBV14
CDR3nt: TGCGCCAGCAGCTCCCGTATCGACAATGAGCAGTTCTTC; CDR3aa: CASSSRIDNEQFF; abundance: .; d_gene: .; j_gene: TRBJ2-1; v_gene: TRBV5-1
CDR3nt: TGTGCCAGCAGCTTAATGGTACTAGCGGGGGAGTACAATGAGCAGTTCTTC; CDR3aa: CASSLMVLAGEYNEQFF; abundance: .; d_gene: TRBD2; j_gene: TRBJ2-1; v_gene: TRBV7-3
CDR3nt: TGTGCCAGCAGCCAAGATCGAGGGAGCTATTTGAATGAGCAGTTCTTC; CDR3aa: CASSQDRGSYLNEQFF; abundance: once; d_gene: .; j_gene: TRBJ2-1; v_gene: TRBV3-1/TRBV3-2
CDR3nt: TGTGCCAGTAGTATTCAATGGAGTGGGGCGAAGCAGTTCTTC; CDR3aa: CASSIQWSGAKQFF; abundance: .; d_gene: .; j_gene: TRBJ2-1; v_gene: TRBV19
CDR3nt: TGTGCCAGCAGCTTAGTTACAAATAGCAATCAGCCCCAGCATTTT; CDR3aa: CASSLVTNSNQPQHF; abundance: .; d_gene: .; j_gene: TRBJ1-5; v_gene: TRBV7-2
CDR3nt: TGTGCCAGCAGCCCCGGGACAGCCACAACCTTC; CDR3aa: CASSPGTATTF; abundance: .; d_gene: TRBD1; j_gene: TRBJ1-2; v_gene: TRBV7-9
CDR3nt: TGTGCCAGCAGTATCGGACAGGGGAGCTCTGGAAACACCATATATTTT; CDR3aa: CASSIGQGSSGNTIYF; abundance: .; d_gene: TRBD1; j_gene: TRBJ1-3; v_gene: TRBV28